This TCR beta chain comes out of a study of shared clonotypes between healthy human individuals. The V gene lost 1 base and the J gene lost 4 bases, with 8 bases spanning the gap. The CDR3 runs to 13 residues. Per germline, CDR1 MDHEN and CDR2 SYDVKM. Only in-frame clones appear in the TCRdb table, and some are missing; sequencing was by immunoSEQ multiplex PCR. The sample has 400,000 to 600,000 clones; 60% to 80% are singletons. The source of this sequence is a woman aged 40 to 50 in good health. Some clones in this sample may be carry-over from other donors' samples. The sequencing sample was made of PBMCs. The J gene is TRBJ2-7, the V gene TRBV28, with D unclear. The DNA of the CDR3 is TGTGCCAGCAGTTTATTGGCGGAATACGAGCAGTACTTC. Its protein is CASSLLAEYEQYF.